Listed below are T cell receptor beta chains from one sample, sequenced in a study of Ad26.COV2.S vaccination and SARS-CoV-2 variants. Sequencing was performed with immunoSEQ multiplex PCR; in TCRdb, only in-frame clones are kept and a portion is missing. The table lists some 640,000 clones, roughly 90% of them singletons, with 1.5% in the top ten. The sample here was peripheral blood, taken in a trial of Ad26.COV2.S vaccine versus placebo. These receptors all stem from a person aged 18-65 years who received the Ad26.COV2.S COVID-19 vaccine or a placebo. Each CDR3 is given with its conserved first and last residue. A D gene is named only where the DNA matches it firmly. The size field is filled for only some rows; it gives once, few, many or a size class.

v_gene	d_gene	abundance	j_gene	len	CDR3aa	CDR3nt
TRBV6-6	NA	NA	TRBJ1-4	15	CASNEVGTSNEKLFF	TGTGCCAGCAACGAAGTAGGGACATCGAATGAAAAACTGTTTTTT
TRBV10-3	NA	NA	TRBJ2-7	11	CAISDNYEQYF	TGTGCCATCAGTGATAACTACGAGCAGTACTTC
TRBV19	NA	NA	TRBJ1-5	16	CASSIIFGGSNQPQHF	TGTGCCAGTAGTATTATATTTGGGGGTAGCAATCAGCCCCAGCATTTT
TRBV5-1	TRBD1	NA	TRBJ1-5	15	CASSLGDRFNQPQHF	TGCGCCAGCAGCTTGGGGGACAGGTTCAATCAGCCCCAGCATTTT
TRBV20-1	NA	NA	TRBJ2-1	15	CSASERQVFGGEQFF	TGCAGTGCTAGTGAGCGTCAGGTTTTTGGGGGTGAGCAGTTCTTC
TRBV10-3	NA	NA	TRBJ1-4	14	CAISESEVDEKLFF	TGTGCCATCAGTGAGTCGGAGGTGGATGAAAAACTGTTTTTT
TRBV2	TRBD1	NA	TRBJ2-7	16	CASRASRDRARDEQYF	TGTGCCAGCAGGGCGTCCCGGGACAGGGCCCGGGACGAGCAGTACTTC
TRBV5-6	TRBD1	NA	TRBJ1-2	16	CASRPGQGFVNYGYTF	TGTGCCAGCAGACCGGGACAGGGGTTCGTTAACTATGGCTACACCTTC
TRBV7-9	NA	few	TRBJ1-5	14	CASSLEGSWEPQHF	TGTGCCAGCAGCTTAGAGGGGTCTTGGGAGCCCCAGCATTTT
TRBV29-1	TRBD2	NA	TRBJ2-1	13	CSAREGSWNEQFF	TGCAGCGCGCGGGAGGGTAGTTGGAATGAGCAGTTCTTC
TRBV19	NA	few	TRBJ1-1	13	CASKFGGNTEAFF	TGTGCCAGTAAGTTCGGGGGCAACACTGAAGCTTTCTTT
TRBV6-4	TRBD1	NA	TRBJ2-1	16	CASSDKQGAAYNEQFF	TGTGCCAGCAGTGACAAACAGGGGGCAGCCTACAATGAGCAGTTCTTC
TRBV7-2	NA	few	TRBJ1-1	13	CASSSLPNTEAFF	TGTGCCAGCAGCTCGCTGCCGAACACTGAAGCTTTCTTT
TRBV5-8	TRBD2	NA	TRBJ2-1	15	CASSFGTSEYNEQFF	TGTGCCAGCAGCTTCGGGACTAGCGAATACAATGAGCAGTTCTTC
TRBV18	NA	NA	TRBJ2-3	16	CASSPPGHPSTDTQYF	TGTGCCAGCTCACCACCGGGACACCCAAGCACAGATACGCAGTATTTT
TRBV28	NA	NA	TRBJ1-5	15	CASSPRGGINQPQHF	TGTGCCAGCAGCCCCCGGGGGGGCATCAATCAGCCCCAGCATTTT
TRBV9	TRBD2	NA	TRBJ2-7	14	CASSPAGGSYEQYF	TGTGCCAGCAGCCCAGCGGGGGGTTCTTACGAGCAGTACTTC
TRBV4-3	NA	NA	TRBJ1-1	18	CASSQEWTWGQGNTEAFF	TGCGCCAGCAGCCAAGAGTGGACGTGGGGGCAGGGGAACACTGAAGCTTTCTTT
TRBV6-5	TRBD1	NA	TRBJ1-1	15	CASSHRTGGRSEAFF	TGTGCCAGCAGTCACCGGACAGGGGGTAGGTCTGAAGCTTTCTTT
TRBV20-1	NA	few	TRBJ2-7	11	CSVSSSYEQYF	TGCAGTGTATCGAGCTCCTACGAGCAGTACTTC
TRBV28	NA	NA	TRBJ1-3	14	CASSLRQVGNTIYF	TGTGCCAGCAGCCTACGACAGGTTGGAAACACCATATATTTT
TRBV5-6	NA	NA	TRBJ2-1	11	CASSNYNEQFF	TGTGCCAGCAGCAACTACAATGAGCAGTTCTTC
TRBV18	TRBD1	NA	TRBJ2-7	15	CASSIGQGIGYEQYF	TGTGCCAGCTCGATCGGACAGGGAATAGGCTACGAGCAGTACTTC
TRBV7-9	NA	NA	TRBJ2-1	14	CASSLGGGPDEQFF	TGTGCCAGCAGCTTAGGAGGGGGGCCAGATGAGCAGTTCTTC
TRBV6-2/TRBV6-3	NA	NA	TRBJ1-5	13	CASSLPVNQPQHF	TGTGCCAGCAGTCTGCCCGTCAATCAGCCCCAGCATTTT
TRBV7-2	TRBD2	NA	TRBJ2-7	16	CASSHGTSGRAYEQYF	TGTGCCAGCAGCCACGGGACTAGCGGGAGAGCCTACGAGCAGTACTTC
TRBV18	NA	NA	TRBJ2-5	15	CASSPGIGDQETQYF	TGTGCCAGCTCACCCGGGATTGGGGACCAAGAGACCCAGTACTTC
TRBV9	NA	NA	TRBJ2-5	15	CASSARASGQETQYF	TGTGCCAGCAGCGCTCGGGCGAGCGGCCAAGAGACCCAGTACTTC
TRBV3-1/TRBV3-2	NA	NA	TRBJ2-7	12	CASSPTGYEQYF	TGTGCCAGCAGCCCGACAGGCTACGAGCAGTACTTC
TRBV7-2	TRBD1	few	TRBJ2-3	16	CASSLPPGQGTDTQYF	TGTGCCAGCAGCTTACCCCCGGGACAGGGCACAGATACGCAGTATTTT
TRBV14	NA	NA	TRBJ1-6	17	CASSQELGGALDSPLHF	TGTGCCAGCAGCCAAGAATTAGGAGGGGCGTTGGATTCACCCCTCCACTTT
TRBV5-5	NA	NA	TRBJ1-2	17	CASSFTYTGSPVDGYTF	TGTGCCAGCAGCTTCACGTATACAGGGTCCCCGGTTGATGGCTACACCTTC
TRBV14	TRBD2	NA	TRBJ2-3	17	CASSSRGLAGGRDTQYF	TGTGCCAGCAGCTCCCGAGGACTAGCGGGGGGCAGGGATACGCAGTATTTT
TRBV30	TRBD1	NA	TRBJ1-2	14	CAWSRDRGSYGYTF	TGTGCCTGGAGTAGGGACAGGGGGTCCTATGGCTACACCTTC
TRBV30	NA	NA	TRBJ1-5	13	CAWSVNSNQPQHF	TGTGCCTGGAGTGTAAATAGCAATCAGCCCCAGCATTTT
TRBV24-1	TRBD2	NA	TRBJ2-3	15	CATSDTGLAADTQYF	TGTGCCACCAGTGACACGGGACTAGCGGCAGATACGCAGTATTTT
TRBV4-3	TRBD1	once	TRBJ2-7	13	CASSQVTGTEQYF	TGCGCCAGCAGCCAAGTGACAGGGACCGAGCAGTACTTC
TRBV6-1	NA	NA	TRBJ1-4	14	CASSERSHKEKLFF	TGTGCCAGCAGTGAACGTAGCCATAAAGAAAAACTGTTTTTT
TRBV5-1	NA	NA	TRBJ1-1	14	CASSLGGFTGEAFF	TGCGCCAGCAGCTTGGGGGGGTTTACGGGTGAAGCTTTCTTT
TRBV6-1	NA	NA	TRBJ2-5	14	CASSEAGPRETQYF	TGTGCCAGCAGTGAAGCGGGACCCCGGGAGACCCAGTACTTC